The present entry profiles one T cell receptor beta chain with its context. TCRdb recomputed calls from the 5' RACE reads with MiXCR, one row per CDR3 protein. The table includes around 340,000 distinct CDR3 sequences, 10% to 15% detected once. This specimen comes from a study of identical twins. This sample also belongs to another study, concerning yellow fever vaccine responses in identical twins.

The sequenced material came from CD8+ T cells sorted from blood. The sequence was obtained from a woman younger than 35 in good health.

CDR3 nucleotides: TGCAGTGCGGCTGGGACTATAGGTAATGAGCAGTTCTTC. Protein sequence: CSAAGTIGNEQFF. The chain has TRBV20-1 and TRBJ2-1, with TRBD2 matching over 7 bases. Trimming at V came to 6 bases and at J to 7 bases, leaving 9 bases not matched to a gene. Germline CDR1 is DFQATT and CDR2 is SNEGSKA (reference sequence). The CDR3 has 13 residues.